These T cell receptor beta chains were read from a single sample in a study of blood T cell repertoires in COVID-19. Assay used: immunoSEQ multiplex PCR; TCRdb lists only in-frame clones, some missing. Among about 260,000 clones listed, about 90% were seen once. The sequencing sample was made of PBMCs or T cells enriched from blood (not recorded which). The receptors were sampled from a woman aged 40-49 years who had been exposed to COVID-19. Both conserved end residues are part of each CDR3.

v_call cdr3_aa
TRBV28 CASSSGEKSMNTEAFF
TRBV12-3/TRBV12-4 CASSHPSRSGYTF
TRBV19 CASSTDRLYEQYF
TRBV10-1 CASSESTRSSGGYTF
TRBV9 CASSPYRVFTDTQYF
TRBV5-1 CASSLGQGRSYEQYF
TRBV15 CATSREGGLSGQASGKLFF
TRBV3-1/TRBV3-2 CASSQGTSGRAQYF
TRBV28 CASSLSSGTNTGELFF
TRBV4-3 CASSQAPGTGGGNQPQHF
TRBV7-9 CASSQVQGRVIEQYF
TRBV10-3 CAISDSAAGGPGYNEQFF
TRBV5-6 CASSVSGPSTDTQYF
TRBV30 CAWSVGGTQETQYF
TRBV11-2 CASSSRQRGRYEQYF
TRBV5-1 CAGKTGGHNEQFF
TRBV7-2 CASRYSGTYEQYF
TRBV2 CASRRQGIKGNTIYF
TRBV28 CASSSPGTGEYNEQFF
TRBV27 CASRLGTGVATNEKLFF
TRBV4-3 CASAQERGLIGAFF
TRBV18 CASSPPEQGNRQPQHF
TRBV19 CASSRDRVYEQFF
TRBV6-2/TRBV6-3 CASSSPRDSDYSNQPQHF
TRBV28 CASSRLGYYGYTF
TRBV7-9 CASSHGRLGGRSNEQFF
TRBV28 CASSPPERGGREQYF
TRBV29-1 CSVGTTGGMNTEAFF
TRBV11-3 CASSYSSTDTQYF
TRBV24-1 CATSDRTGVAYNEQFF
TRBV19 CASSLQEVPQAFF
TRBV21-1 CASIQRDSNYGYTF
TRBV7-2 CASSLFSGGQGKGTEAFF
TRBV6-2/TRBV6-3 CASSYSRVSPLHF
TRBV7-2 CASSLEGVVNTEAFF
TRBV4-3 CASSQERGQGRATNEKLFF
TRBV10-3 CAISPDRGNYGYTF
TRBV4-3 CASSPGTSGGYEQFF
TRBV7-2 CASSLSYAGEGTDTQYF
TRBV19 CASRHRDRWSPLHF
TRBV28 CASMVNGPNYGYTF
TRBV4-1 CASSQRAGLSSTDTQYF
TRBV30 CAWREAVSAEAFF
TRBV6-5 CASSPGDRPMYGYTF
TRBV6-5 CASSYSLAEYEQYF
TRBV10-3 CAIRQGGGNTIYF
TRBV6-1 CASSEDPRVGTEAFF
TRBV5-5 CASGDRGGVNSPLHF
TRBV27 CASKDRGETQYF
TRBV10-3 CAISELGGPSYEQYF
TRBV14 CASSRRTVNIQYF
TRBV9 CASSVGTSGSPSGANVLTF
TRBV6-5 CASSWFGEETQYF
TRBV7-9 CASSFRHRAGNEQFF
TRBV4-1 CASSQDFGQLVRAYF
TRBV15 CATSSRLASSTDTQYF
TRBV29-1 CSVEGAGGVTDTQYF